This is a list of T cell receptor beta chains from one sample in a study of control samples from healthy donors and cancer patients. Assay used: immunoSEQ multiplex PCR; TCRdb lists only in-frame clones, some missing. This table holds 150,000 or so clones, 90% found once. The sequencing sample was made of blood. These receptors were obtained from a man aged 35 to 55 in good health. Each CDR3 is given with its conserved first and last residue. Expanded clones get a size class; other rows say once, few or many, or leave the size out.

clone_size v_call cdr3_aa
. TRBV10-3 CAISPFRGKDEQYF
. TRBV27 CASSLEWVGTGELFF
. TRBV10-3 CAIRDGNQPQHF
. TRBV5-1 CASSLSVGGETQYF
. TRBV27 CASSLYRRGQNTEAFF
. TRBV3-1/TRBV3-2 CASSQDLLPPYF
. TRBV7-9 CASSLSNSGNTIYF
. TRBV2 CAGGSGPGQPQHF
. TRBV28 CASRDRAVYEQYF
. TRBV5-6 CASSSGRGYGYTF
. TRBV25-1 CASSPARIGEAFF
. TRBV10-3 CAISGATETGELFF
. TRBV11-2 CASSDLVGPRDTQYF
. TRBV6-5 CASSHRSGEQYF
once TRBV19 CASSTWTGEGGDTQYF